This note documents a single T cell receptor beta chain sequence. No antigen is known for it. This may arise from a read error, as a much more abundant clone is one base away. The V and J ends lost 10 bases and 2 bases, in that order; junction bases with no gene match: 9. Germline V CDR1 and CDR2: WSHSY, SAAADI. The CDR3 has 14 residues. A J-beta primer mix and a sample-barcoded 5' primer were used in a second PCR of about 7 to 12 cycles. A minimum of 2.5 million CDR3-containing paired-end reads was obtained for each sample. MiXCR, run by TCRdb on the 5' RACE reads, gives a single entry per CDR3 protein. The sample comprises more than 750,000 distinct CDR3 sequences, roughly 29% of which are singletons, and roughly 10% rests with the top ten. The data are from a study of blood T cells in healthy people across ages. Study-wide results and limits: The diversity estimates, figures obtained from one million T cells, were considered underestimates.

This sample also belongs to another study, concerning T cells of mothers and their children. In that study: Every mother produced more than 8 million TCR beta CDR3 reads, whereas every child provided several million.

The sample consisted of blood. This receptor was identified in a woman aged 35 to 49 in good health. The chain is built from TRBV10-2 and TRBJ1-2, with 8 bases lining up with TRBD1. CDR3 coding DNA: TGCGCCAACAGGGGGTTACTTCAGAACTATGGCTACACCTTC. Translating it yields CANRGLLQNYGYTF.